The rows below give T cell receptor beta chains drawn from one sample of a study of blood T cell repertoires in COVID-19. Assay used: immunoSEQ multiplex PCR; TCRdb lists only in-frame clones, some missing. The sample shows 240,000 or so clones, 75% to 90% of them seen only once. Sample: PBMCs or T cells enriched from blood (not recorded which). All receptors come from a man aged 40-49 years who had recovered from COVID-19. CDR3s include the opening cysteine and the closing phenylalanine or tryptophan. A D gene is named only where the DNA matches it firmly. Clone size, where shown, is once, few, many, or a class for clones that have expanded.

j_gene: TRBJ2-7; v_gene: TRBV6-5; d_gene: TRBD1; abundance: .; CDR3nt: TGTGCCAGCAGTTACTCCGGGGACAGGCCCTACGAGCAGTACTTC; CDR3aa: CASSYSGDRPYEQYF
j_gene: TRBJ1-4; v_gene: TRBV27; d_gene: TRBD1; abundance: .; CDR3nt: TGTGCCAGCAGTATCGCAGGGGGTTTAACTAATGAAAAACTGTTTTTT; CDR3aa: CASSIAGGLTNEKLFF
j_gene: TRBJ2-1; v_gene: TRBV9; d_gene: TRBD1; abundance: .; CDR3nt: TGTGCCAGCGGGGCTACAGGGGCCGGCGACAATGAGCAGTTCTTC; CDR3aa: CASGATGAGDNEQFF
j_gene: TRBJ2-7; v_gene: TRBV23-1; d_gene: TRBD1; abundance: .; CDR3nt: TGCGCCAGCAGTCCCTCCGGGACAGGGGAGGGTATCTACGAGCAGTACTTC; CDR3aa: CASSPSGTGEGIYEQYF
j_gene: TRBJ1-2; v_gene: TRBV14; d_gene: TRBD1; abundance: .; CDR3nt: TGTGCCAGCAGCCAAGATCGGGCGGGACAGGGGGTCCCTAACTATGGCTACACCTTC; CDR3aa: CASSQDRAGQGVPNYGYTF
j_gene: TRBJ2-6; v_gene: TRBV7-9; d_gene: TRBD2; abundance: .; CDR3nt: TGTGCCAGCAGCCCGCGGACTAGCGGGAGCTTATCTGGGGCCAACGTCCTGACTTTC; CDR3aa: CASSPRTSGSLSGANVLTF
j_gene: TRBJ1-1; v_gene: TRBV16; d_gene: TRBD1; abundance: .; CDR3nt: TGTGCCAGCAGCCCGGGACAGGGGTCGACGGTGGCTTTCTTT; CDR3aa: CASSPGQGSTVAFF
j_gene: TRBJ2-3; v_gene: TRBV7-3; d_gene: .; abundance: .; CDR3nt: TGTGCCAGCAGCTTAATCCCTTACGGGGGAAGCACAGATACGCAGTATTTT; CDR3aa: CASSLIPYGGSTDTQYF
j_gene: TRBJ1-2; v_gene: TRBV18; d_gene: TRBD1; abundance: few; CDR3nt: TGTGCCAGCTCACCCCCGGGACAGTTTAACTATGGCTACACCTTC; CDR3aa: CASSPPGQFNYGYTF
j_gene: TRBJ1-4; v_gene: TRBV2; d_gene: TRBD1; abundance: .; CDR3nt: TGTGCCAGCAGTGTAGGACAGGGGAATGAAAAACTGTTTTTT; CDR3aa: CASSVGQGNEKLFF
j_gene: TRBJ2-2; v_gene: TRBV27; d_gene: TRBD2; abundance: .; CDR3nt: TGTGCCAGCAGTTTATTGGGACTAGCGGGCAACACCGGGGAGCTGTTTTTT; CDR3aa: CASSLLGLAGNTGELFF
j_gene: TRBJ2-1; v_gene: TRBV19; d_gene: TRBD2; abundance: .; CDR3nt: TGTGCCAGTAGTAGGGTCTACATGGGACTAGCGGGAGAGGATGAGCAGTTCTTC; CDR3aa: CASSRVYMGLAGEDEQFF
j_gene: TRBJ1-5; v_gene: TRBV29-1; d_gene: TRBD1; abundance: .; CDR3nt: TGCAGCGCACGGACAGGGGGCGATCAGCCCCAGCATTTT; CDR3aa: CSARTGGDQPQHF
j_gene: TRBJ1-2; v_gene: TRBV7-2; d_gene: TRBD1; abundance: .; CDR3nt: TGTGCCAGCAGCTCGGGACAGATTGGCTCCAACTATGGCTACACCTTC; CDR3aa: CASSSGQIGSNYGYTF
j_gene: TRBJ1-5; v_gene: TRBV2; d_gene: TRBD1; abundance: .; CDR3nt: TGTGCCAGCAGTTCTACCGGCACAGGGGGCCGGCAGCCCCAGCATTTT; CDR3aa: CASSSTGTGGRQPQHF
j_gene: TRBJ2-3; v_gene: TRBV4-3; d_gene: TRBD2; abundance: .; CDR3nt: TGCGCCAGCAGTCCTCTACTAGCGGGAGTCGGTGCAGATACGCAGTATTTT; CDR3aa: CASSPLLAGVGADTQYF
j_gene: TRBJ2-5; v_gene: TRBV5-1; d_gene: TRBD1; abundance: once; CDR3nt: TGCGCCAGCAGCCAGGGGGTCCAAGAGACCCAGTACTTC; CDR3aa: CASSQGVQETQYF
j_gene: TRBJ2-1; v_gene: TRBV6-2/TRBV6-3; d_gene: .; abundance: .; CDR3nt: TGTGCCAGCAGTTACGGAGTGGGTTCCAATGAGCAGTTCTTC; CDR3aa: CASSYGVGSNEQFF
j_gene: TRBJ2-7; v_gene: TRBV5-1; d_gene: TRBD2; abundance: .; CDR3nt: TGCGCCAGCCGGGAGGGTCGGTACGAGCAGTACTTC; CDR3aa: CASREGRYEQYF
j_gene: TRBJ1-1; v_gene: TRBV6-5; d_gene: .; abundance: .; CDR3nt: TGTGCCAGCAGTTACGGAGGGTCCACTGAAGCTTTCTTT; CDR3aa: CASSYGGSTEAFF
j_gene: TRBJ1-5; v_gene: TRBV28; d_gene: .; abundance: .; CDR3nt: TGTGCCAGCAGATCAGATCAGCCCCAGCATTTT; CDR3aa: CASRSDQPQHF
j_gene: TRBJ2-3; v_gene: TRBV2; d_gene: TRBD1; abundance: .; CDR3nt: TGTGCCAGCAGTAAAGTGGGACAGATCACAGATACGCAGTATTTT; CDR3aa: CASSKVGQITDTQYF
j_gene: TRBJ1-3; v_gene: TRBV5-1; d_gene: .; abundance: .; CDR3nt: TGCGCCAGCAGCTTAAGTTCAGGGGCCGGAAACACCATATATTTT; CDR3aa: CASSLSSGAGNTIYF
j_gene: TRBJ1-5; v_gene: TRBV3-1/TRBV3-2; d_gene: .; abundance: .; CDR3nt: TGTGCCAGCAGCCAAGATCTTCCCAGGGTTAATCAGCCCCAGCATTTT; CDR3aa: CASSQDLPRVNQPQHF
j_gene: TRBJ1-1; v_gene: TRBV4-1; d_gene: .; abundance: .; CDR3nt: TGCGCCAGCAGCCAAGATCGAGTAGCAGGGAGGAGGGCTGAAGCTTTCTTT; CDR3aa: CASSQDRVAGRRAEAFF
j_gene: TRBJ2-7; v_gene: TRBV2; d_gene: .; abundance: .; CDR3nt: TGTGCCAGCACTCAAAGTGGCCCCGTCTACGAGCAGTACTTC; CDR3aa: CASTQSGPVYEQYF
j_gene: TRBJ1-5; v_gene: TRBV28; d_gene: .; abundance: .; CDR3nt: TGTGCCAGTCGGGCAGGGTATAGCAATCAGCCCCAGCATTTT; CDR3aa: CASRAGYSNQPQHF
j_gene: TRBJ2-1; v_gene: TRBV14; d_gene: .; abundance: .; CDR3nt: TGTGCCAGCACTTCAGGTTTCAATGAGCAGTTCTTC; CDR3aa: CASTSGFNEQFF
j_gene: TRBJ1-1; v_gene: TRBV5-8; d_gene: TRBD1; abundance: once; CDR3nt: TGTGCCAGCAGCTTGATACAACGGACAGGGCCAATGAACACTGAAGCTTTCTTT; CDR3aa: CASSLIQRTGPMNTEAFF
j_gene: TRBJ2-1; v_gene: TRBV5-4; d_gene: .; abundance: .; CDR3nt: TGTGCCAGCAGCTCGGGGGGCATGGATGAGCAGTTCTTC; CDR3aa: CASSSGGMDEQFF
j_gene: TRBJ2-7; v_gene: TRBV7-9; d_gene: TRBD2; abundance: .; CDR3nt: TGTGCCAGCAGCAGTAGGGCTAGCGGTTCCTACGAGCAGTACTTC; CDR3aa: CASSSRASGSYEQYF
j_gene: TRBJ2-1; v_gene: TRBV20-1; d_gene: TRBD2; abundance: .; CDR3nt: TGCAGTGCTAGTAGCGTAACTAGCGGGTTACCACCCTACAATGAGCAGTTCTTC; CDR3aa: CSASSVTSGLPPYNEQFF
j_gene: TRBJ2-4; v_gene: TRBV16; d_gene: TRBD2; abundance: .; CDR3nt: TGTGCCAGCAGCCAATTAAGGAAGGCTAGCGGGATACTCAACATTCAGTACTTC; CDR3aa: CASSQLRKASGILNIQYF
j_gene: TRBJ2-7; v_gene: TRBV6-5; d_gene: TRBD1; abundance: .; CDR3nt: TGTGCCAGCAGTTACGGGACAGGGTACGAGCAGTACTTC; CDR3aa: CASSYGTGYEQYF
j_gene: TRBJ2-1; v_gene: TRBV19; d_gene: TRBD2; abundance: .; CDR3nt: TGTGCCAGTAGTATAGCAGACCTAGCGGCCTACAATGAGCAGTTCTTC; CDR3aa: CASSIADLAAYNEQFF
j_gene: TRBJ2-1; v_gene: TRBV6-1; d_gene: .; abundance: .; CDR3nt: TGTGCCAGCAGTGGGGGCCCGCCGAGCAGGCGTGGCTACAATGAGCAGTTCTTC; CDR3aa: CASSGGPPSRRGYNEQFF
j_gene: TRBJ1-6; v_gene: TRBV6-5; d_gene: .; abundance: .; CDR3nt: TGTGCCAGCAGTTACAGGCAGGCCCAGAATTCACCCCTCCACTTT; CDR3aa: CASSYRQAQNSPLHF
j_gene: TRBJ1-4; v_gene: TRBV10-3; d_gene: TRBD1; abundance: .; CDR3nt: TGTGCCATCAGTGAGGACCCGACAGGGGGCATTGAAAAACTGTTTTTT; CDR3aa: CAISEDPTGGIEKLFF
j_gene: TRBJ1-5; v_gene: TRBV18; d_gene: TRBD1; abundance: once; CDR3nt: TGTGCCAGCTCACAGGGGACAGAAGAGCCCCAGCATTTT; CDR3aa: CASSQGTEEPQHF
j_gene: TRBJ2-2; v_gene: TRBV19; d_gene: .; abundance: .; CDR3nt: TGTGCCAGTAGTATACGATTTTCAGGGGCCCCCGGGGAGCTGTTTTTT; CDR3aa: CASSIRFSGAPGELFF
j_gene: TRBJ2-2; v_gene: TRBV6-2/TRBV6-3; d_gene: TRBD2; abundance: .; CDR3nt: TGTGCCAGCAGTTATTTGAGTCGGCGGGAGTTCGGCACCGGGGAGCTGTTTTTT; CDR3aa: CASSYLSRREFGTGELFF
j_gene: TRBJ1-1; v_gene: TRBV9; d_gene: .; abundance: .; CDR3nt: TGTGCCAGTAGACAGGAGAACACTGAAGCTTTCTTT; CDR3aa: CASRQENTEAFF